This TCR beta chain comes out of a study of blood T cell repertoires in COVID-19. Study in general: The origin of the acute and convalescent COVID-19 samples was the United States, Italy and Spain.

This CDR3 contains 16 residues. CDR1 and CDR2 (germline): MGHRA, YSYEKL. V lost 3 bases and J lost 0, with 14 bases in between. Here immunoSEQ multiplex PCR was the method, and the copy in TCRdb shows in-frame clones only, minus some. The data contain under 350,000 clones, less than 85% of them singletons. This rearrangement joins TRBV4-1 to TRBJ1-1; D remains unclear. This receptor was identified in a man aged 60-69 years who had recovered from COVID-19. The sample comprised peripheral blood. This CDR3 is CASSQTREYMNTEAFF. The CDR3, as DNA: TGCGCCAGCAGCCAGACGAGGGAGTACATGAACACTGAAGCTTTCTTT.